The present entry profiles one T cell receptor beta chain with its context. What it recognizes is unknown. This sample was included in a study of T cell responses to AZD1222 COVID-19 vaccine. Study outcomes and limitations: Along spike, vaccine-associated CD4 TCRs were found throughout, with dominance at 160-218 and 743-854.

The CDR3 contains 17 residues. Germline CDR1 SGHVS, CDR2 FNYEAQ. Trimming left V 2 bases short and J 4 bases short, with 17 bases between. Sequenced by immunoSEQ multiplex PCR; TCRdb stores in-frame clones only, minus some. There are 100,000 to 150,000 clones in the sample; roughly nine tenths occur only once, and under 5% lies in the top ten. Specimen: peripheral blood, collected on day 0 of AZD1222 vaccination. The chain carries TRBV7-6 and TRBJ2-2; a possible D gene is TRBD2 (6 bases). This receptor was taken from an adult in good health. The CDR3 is CASSLRGGAGITGELFF. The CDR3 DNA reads TGTGCCAGCAGCTTAAGGGGCGGTGCGGGGATCACCGGGGAGCTGTTTTTT.